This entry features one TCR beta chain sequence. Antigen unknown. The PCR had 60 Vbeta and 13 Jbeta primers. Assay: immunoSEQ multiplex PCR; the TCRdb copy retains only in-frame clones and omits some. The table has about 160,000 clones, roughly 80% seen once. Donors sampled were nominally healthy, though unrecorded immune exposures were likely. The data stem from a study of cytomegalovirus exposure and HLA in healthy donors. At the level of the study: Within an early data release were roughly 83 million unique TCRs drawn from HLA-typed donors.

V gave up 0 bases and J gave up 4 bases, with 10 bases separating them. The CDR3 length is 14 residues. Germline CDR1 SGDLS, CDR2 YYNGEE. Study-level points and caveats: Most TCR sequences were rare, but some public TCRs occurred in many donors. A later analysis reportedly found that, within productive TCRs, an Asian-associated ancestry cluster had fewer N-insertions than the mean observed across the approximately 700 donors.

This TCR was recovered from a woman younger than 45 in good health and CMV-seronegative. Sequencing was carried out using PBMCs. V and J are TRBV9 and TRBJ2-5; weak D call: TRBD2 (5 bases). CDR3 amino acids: CASSVAALAETQYF. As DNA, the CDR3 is TGTGCCAGCAGCGTAGCTGCCCTAGCAGAGACCCAGTACTTC. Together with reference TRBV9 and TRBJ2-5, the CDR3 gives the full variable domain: DSGVTQTPKHLITATGQRVTLRCSPRSGDLSVYWYQQSLDQGLQFLIQYYNGEERAKGNILERFSAQQFPDLHSELNLSSLELGDSALYFCASSVAALAETQYFGPGTRLLVL.